Here is one TCR beta chain with its context. Its antigen remains unidentified. The sample holds no much larger clone one base away, and base qualities are not on file. Relative to germline, V is 3 bases shorter and J is 3 bases shorter, with 8 bases between their ends. The CDR3 spans 13 residues, from the cysteine through the phenylalanine. The DNA shown is the 39-base CDR3, in frame from base 1. The treatment or condition label for this specimen denotes: in vitro stimulation with specific CMV peptide epitopes to enrich CMV-specific T cells. Instrument on record: Illumina HiSeq 1500. The public reads were reprocessed in TCRdb via fastp at Q25 and MiXCR, keeping in-frame beta chains. Here each entry gathers all rows of one CDR3 protein and keeps the most common genes and DNA. Counted in this sample were under 200,000 distinct CDR3 sequences; roughly 22% of them appeared once. The top ten clonotypes cover about 25% of the sample.

The source of the sample is a study of T cell repertoires in cytomegalovirus infection (dated by TCRdb to between 2018 and 2020). At the level of the whole study: Recently identified HLA-C-restricted CMV epitopes, whose presentation resists viral immunomodulation, were targeted by peptide stimulations together with well-studied HLA-B-restricted epitopes. The HLA type of each donor mattered for the analysis, because public TCR beta signatures pointed to carriage of CMV infection along with the matching HLA type. The paper's findings and limits, for the study overall: Cumulative frequency of public TCR beta family members discriminated carriers of CMV infection plus the relevant HLA type in this cohort and an independent 352-donor cohort. In the ex vivo response, HLA-C-restricted CMV-specific TCR beta clonotypes were dominant, and in two of eight donors the single most frequent clonotype came from this HLA-C-restricted group.

The V and J genes are TRBV12-3 or TRBV12-4 and TRBJ1-2; a confident D gene designation cannot be given. Sequencing was performed on CD8+ T cells from cultured PBMCs, taken from culture after CMV antigen stimulation. This sequence originates from a human donor in good health (CMV status not recorded). Some clones in this sample may be carry-over from other donors' samples. The nucleotide sequence is given as TGTGCCAGCAGTTTTGGGCCCCACTATGGCTACACCTTC. Protein translation: CASSFGPHYGYTF.